This T cell receptor beta chain emerged from a study of blood T cell repertoires in COVID-19. About the research overall: Samples taken during acute and convalescent COVID-19 were collected in the United States, Italy and Spain. In each case, the material was cDNA or gDNA derived from T cells, B-cell-depleted T cells, or PBMCs.

Germline-derived CDR1 and CDR2 are LGHNA and YNFKEQ. The CDR3 spans 13 residues. V lost 4 bases, J lost 10 bases, and 13 bases lay in between. Original data processing: Estimated nucleated cell counts came from reference gene primer amplification. The protocol was immunoSEQ multiplex PCR, while the TCRdb copy is restricted to in-frame clones and leaves out a portion. V, J and clone size are those of that table, while D and trimming were read from the DNA. The data hold some 220,000 clones, with 85% observed a single time. While infection was still active, Seattle patients were enrolled and then followed longitudinally.

V gene TRBV4-2 combines with J gene TRBJ1-4; D gene unclear. The sequenced sample was peripheral blood. The TCR sequence derives from a woman aged 65 to 85 with COVID-19, enrolled during active disease. CDR3 sequence: CASSRSGESKLFF. DNA for the CDR3: TGTGCCAGCAGCCGAAGCGGAGAGTCAAAACTGTTTTTT.